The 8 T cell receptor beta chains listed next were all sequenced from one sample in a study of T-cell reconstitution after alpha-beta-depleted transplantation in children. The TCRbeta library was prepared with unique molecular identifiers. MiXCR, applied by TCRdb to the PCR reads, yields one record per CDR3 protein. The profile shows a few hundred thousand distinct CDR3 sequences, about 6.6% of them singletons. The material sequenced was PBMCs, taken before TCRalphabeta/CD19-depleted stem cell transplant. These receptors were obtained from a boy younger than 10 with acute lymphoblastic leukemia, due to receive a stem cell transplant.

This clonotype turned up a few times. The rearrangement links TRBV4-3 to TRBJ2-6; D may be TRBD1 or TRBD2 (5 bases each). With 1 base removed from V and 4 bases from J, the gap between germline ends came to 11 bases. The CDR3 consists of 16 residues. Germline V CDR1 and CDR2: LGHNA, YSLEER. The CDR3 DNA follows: TGCGCCAGCAGCCAAGTGGCCGGGACCGGGGCCAACGTCCTGACTTTC. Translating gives CASSQVAGTGANVLTF.

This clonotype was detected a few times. The CDR3 nucleotides are TGCAGTGCTAGAAACGACAGGTGGATAAGCAATCAGCCCCAGCATTTT. Residues: CSARNDRWISNQPQHF. This chain connects TRBV20-1 to TRBJ1-5; D possibly corresponds to TRBD1 (6 bases). CDR3 length equals 16 residues. Germline CDR1 is DFQATT and CDR2 is SNEGSKA (reference sequence). V was trimmed by 2 bases and J by 1 base, leaving 15 bases between them.

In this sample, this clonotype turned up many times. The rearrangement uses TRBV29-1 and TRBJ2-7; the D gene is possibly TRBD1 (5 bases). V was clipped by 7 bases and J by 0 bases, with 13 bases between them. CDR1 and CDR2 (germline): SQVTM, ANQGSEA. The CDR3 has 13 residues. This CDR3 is CSAQAADSYEQYF. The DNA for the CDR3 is TGCAGCGCACAGGCTGCCGACTCCTACGAGCAGTACTTC.

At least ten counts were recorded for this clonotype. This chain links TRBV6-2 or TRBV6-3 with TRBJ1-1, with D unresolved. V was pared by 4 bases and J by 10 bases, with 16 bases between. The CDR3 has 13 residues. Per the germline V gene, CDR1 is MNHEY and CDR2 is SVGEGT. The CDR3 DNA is TGTGCCAGCAGTTTGGAGTATTTGGTGTTAGCTTTCTTT. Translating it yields CASSLEYLVLAFF.

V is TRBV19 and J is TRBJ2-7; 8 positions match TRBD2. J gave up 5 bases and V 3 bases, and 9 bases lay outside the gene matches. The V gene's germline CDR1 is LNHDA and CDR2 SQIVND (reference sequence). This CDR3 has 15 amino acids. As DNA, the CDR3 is TGTGCCAGTAGTATTAAATGGCGGGGGGCCGACGAGCAGTACTTC. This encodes CASSIKWRGADEQYF.

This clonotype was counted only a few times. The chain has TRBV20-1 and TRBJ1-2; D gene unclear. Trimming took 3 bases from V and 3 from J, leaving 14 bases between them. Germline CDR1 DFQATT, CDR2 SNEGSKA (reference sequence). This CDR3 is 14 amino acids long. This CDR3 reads CSASLKSGDYGYTF. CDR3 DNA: TGCAGTGCTAGTCTTAAAAGTGGGGACTATGGCTACACCTTC.

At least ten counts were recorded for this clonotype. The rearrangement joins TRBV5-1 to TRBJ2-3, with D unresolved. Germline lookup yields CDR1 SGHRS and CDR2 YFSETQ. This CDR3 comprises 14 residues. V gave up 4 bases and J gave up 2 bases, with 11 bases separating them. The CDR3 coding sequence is TGCGCCAGCAGCCCGTTACGGTACACAGATACGCAGTATTTT. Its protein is CASSPLRYTDTQYF.

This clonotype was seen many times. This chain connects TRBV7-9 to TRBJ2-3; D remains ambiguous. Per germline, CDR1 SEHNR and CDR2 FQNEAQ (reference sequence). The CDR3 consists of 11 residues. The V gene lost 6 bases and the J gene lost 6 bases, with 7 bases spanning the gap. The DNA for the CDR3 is TGTGCCAGCAGTTCAGCGGATACGCAGTATTTT. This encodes CASSSADTQYF.